Each of the 7 T cell receptor beta chains below was sequenced from the same sample in a study of OX40 agonist ivuxolimab in advanced cancers. This table comes from immunoSEQ multiplex PCR, and its TCRdb copy is limited to in-frame clones, with some not included. The data contain roughly 110,000 clones, around nine tenths of them singletons. Sequenced material: CD4+ or CD8+ T cells sorted from blood, taken in a trial of the OX40 agonist ivuxolimab. All receptors derive from an adult with an advanced solid tumor such as melanoma, head and neck, liver or kidney cancer.

This clone was picked up one time. The rearrangement links TRBV7-2 to TRBJ2-7; weak D call: TRBD2 (5 bases). Per germline, CDR1 SGHTA and CDR2 FQGNSA. V was trimmed by 5 bases and J by 2 bases, leaving 13 bases between them. This CDR3 spans 14 amino acids. The CDR3 region has the DNA TGTGCCAGCAGCCCATCTCGAGGGACCTACGAGCAGTACTTC. Translation gives CASSPSRGTYEQYF.

The chain couples TRBV27 to TRBJ2-7; 10 nucleotides agree with TRBD1. With V trimmed by 5 bases and J by 5 bases, 12 bases remained unmatched. CDR1 MNHEY and CDR2 SMNVEV come from the germline V gene (reference sequence). The CDR3 contains 16 residues. The chain's CDR3 is CASSPTVTGGQDEQYF. As DNA, the CDR3 is TGTGCCAGCAGTCCCACCGTGACAGGGGGCCAGGACGAGCAGTACTTC.

The chain carries TRBV4-1 and TRBJ1-3; D gene ambiguous. V dropped 1 base and J dropped 3 bases, with 4 bases sitting between them. Per the germline V gene, CDR1 is MGHRA and CDR2 is YSYEKL. This CDR3 is 13 amino acids long. The CDR3 here is CASSQVGGNTIYF. CDR3 DNA: TGCGCCAGCAGCCAAGTTGGTGGAAACACCATATATTTT.

This CDR3 is CASRRGTPNTGELFF. The CDR3 DNA sequence: TGTGCCAGCAGACGGGGGACTCCGAACACCGGGGAGCTGTTTTTT. The chain employs TRBV7-2 and TRBJ2-2; possible D gene TRBD2, 6 bases. Trimming took 6 bases from V and 0 from J, leaving 11 bases between them. Germline V gives CDR1 SGHTA, CDR2 FQGNSA. CDR3 length equals 15 residues.

V gene TRBV2 combines with J gene TRBJ2-5; the match to TRBD2 covers 8 bases. CDR1 and CDR2 from the germline V gene are SNHLY and FYNNEI. The trim removed 4 bases at V and 6 bases at J, leaving 7 bases unmatched. The CDR3 has 14 amino acids. As DNA, the CDR3 is TGTGCCAGCAGTGCAGGACGGGGGGGTCAGACCCAGTACTTC. Amino acid sequence: CASSAGRGGQTQYF.

The chain uses TRBV25-1 and TRBJ1-1; D is unclear. CDR3 length: 13 amino acids. Trimming pared 7 bases from V and 10 bases from J, leaving 19 bases between. Germline values: CDR1 MGHDK, CDR2 SYGVNS. The CDR3 reads CASTPGSGAGAFF. CDR3 DNA: TGTGCCAGCACCCCCGGTTCTGGCGCCGGAGCTTTCTTT.

CDR3 sequence reads: CASTRSTPNGGETQYF. CDR3 sequence (DNA): TGTGCCAGCACACGATCTACCCCGAACGGGGGAGAGACCCAGTACTTC. The chain couples TRBV9 to TRBJ2-5, with D perhaps TRBD2 (6 bases). Trimming took 6 bases from V and 4 from J, leaving 22 bases between them. Germline assignment: CDR1 SGDLS and CDR2 YYNGEE. The CDR3 loop spans 16 amino acids.